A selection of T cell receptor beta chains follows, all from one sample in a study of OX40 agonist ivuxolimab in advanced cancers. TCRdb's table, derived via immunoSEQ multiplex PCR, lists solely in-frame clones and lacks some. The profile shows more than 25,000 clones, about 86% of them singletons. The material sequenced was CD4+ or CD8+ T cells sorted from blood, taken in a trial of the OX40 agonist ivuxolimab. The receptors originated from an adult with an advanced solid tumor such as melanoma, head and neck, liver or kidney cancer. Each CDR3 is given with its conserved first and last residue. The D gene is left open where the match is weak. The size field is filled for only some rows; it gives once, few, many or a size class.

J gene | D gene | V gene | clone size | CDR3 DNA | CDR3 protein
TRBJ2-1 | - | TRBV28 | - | TGTGCCAGCAGGCCAGCGTTTAACTCCTACAATGAGCAGTTCTTC | CASRPAFNSYNEQFF
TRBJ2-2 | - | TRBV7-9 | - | TGTGCCAGCAGCTCCGCCGGCGACGTACCGGCGGAGCTGTTTTTT | CASSSAGDVPAELFF
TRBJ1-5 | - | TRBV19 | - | TGTGCCAGTAGTATGGGGGACATTTTTAGCAATCAGCCCCAGCATTTT | CASSMGDIFSNQPQHF
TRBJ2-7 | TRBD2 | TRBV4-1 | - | TGCGCCAGCAGCCAAGAGACTAGCGGCTCCTACGAGCAGTACTTC | CASSQETSGSYEQYF
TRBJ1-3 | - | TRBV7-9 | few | TGTGCCAGCAGCTTAAGTGATAGAAACACCATATATTTT | CASSLSDRNTIYF
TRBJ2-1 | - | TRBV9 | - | TGTGCCAGCAGCCTAAGCGGAGGTGAGCAGTTCTTC | CASSLSGGEQFF
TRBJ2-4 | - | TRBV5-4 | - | TGTGCCAGCAGCTTGTTTTCTGGACAGAAAAACATTCAGTACTTC | CASSLFSGQKNIQYF
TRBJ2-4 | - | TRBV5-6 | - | TGTGCCAGCAGCTCCGGACTAGCCAAAAACATTCAGTACTTC | CASSSGLAKNIQYF
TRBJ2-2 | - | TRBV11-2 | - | TGTGCCAGCAGCTTAGGTGGGGCCTACTGGGAGCTGTTTTTT | CASSLGGAYWELFF
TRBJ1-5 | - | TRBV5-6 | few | TGTGCCAGCAGCTTAGCCGTCGACAATCAGCCCCAGCATTTT | CASSLAVDNQPQHF
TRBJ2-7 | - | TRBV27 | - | TGTGCCAGCGGGGGATGGGACGGACCCTACGAGCAGTACTTC | CASGGWDGPYEQYF
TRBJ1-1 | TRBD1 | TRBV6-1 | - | TGTGCCAGCAGTGAGCTACACAGGGGCCTCACTGAAGCTTTCTTT | CASSELHRGLTEAFF
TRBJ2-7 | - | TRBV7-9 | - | TGTGCCAGCAGCTTAGCAGGGGGGAACGAGCAGTACTTC | CASSLAGGNEQYF
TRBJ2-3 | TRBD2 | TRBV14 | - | TGTGCCAGCAGCCGGATGGTTACGCGGGAGGGTAGCACAGATACGCAGTATTTT | CASSRMVTREGSTDTQYF
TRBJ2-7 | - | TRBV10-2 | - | TGCGCCAGCAGTGGGGGCTCCGGACAGGAGCAGTACTTC | CASSGGSGQEQYF
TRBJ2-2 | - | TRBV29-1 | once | TGCAGCGTTAGGGGACACGAAAATTCGAACACCGGGGAGCTGTTTTTT | CSVRGHENSNTGELFF
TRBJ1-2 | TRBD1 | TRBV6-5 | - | TGTGCCAGCACATCCGGGACAGGAGGTGGCTACACCTTC | CASTSGTGGGYTF